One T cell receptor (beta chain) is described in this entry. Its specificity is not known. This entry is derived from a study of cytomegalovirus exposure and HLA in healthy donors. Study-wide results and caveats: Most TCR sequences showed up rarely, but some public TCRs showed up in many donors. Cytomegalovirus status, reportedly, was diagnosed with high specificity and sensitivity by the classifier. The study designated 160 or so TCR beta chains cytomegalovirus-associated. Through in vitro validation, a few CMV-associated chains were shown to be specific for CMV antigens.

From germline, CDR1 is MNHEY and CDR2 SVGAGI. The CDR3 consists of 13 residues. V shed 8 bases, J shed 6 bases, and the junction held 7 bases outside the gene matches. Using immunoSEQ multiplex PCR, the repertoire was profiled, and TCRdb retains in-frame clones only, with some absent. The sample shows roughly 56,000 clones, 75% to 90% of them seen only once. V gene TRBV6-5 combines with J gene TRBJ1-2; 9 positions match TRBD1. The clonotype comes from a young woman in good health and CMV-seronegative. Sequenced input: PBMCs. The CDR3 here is CASGTGTGNGYTF. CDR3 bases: TGTGCCAGCGGAACCGGGACAGGGAATGGCTACACCTTC.